The 30 T cell receptor beta chains reported below all come from one sample, sequenced in a study of cytomegalovirus exposure and HLA in healthy donors. With 60 Vbeta and 13 Jbeta primers, the PCR was carried out. Assay: immunoSEQ multiplex PCR; the TCRdb copy retains only in-frame clones and omits some. Its table records fewer than 70,000 clones. Sequencing used PBMCs. These receptors were taken from a young man in good health and CMV-seropositive.

The chain has TRBV29-1 and TRBJ2-1, with D perhaps TRBD1 (6 bases). There are 16 residues in the CDR3. Trimming removed 4 bases from V and 5 bases from J, with 21 bases in between. Germline V gene lookup returns CDR1 SQVTM and CDR2 ANQGSEA. The CDR3 DNA follows: TGCAGCGTTGTAGCTACAGGGATCCACCAAAACAATGAGCAGTTCTTC. Its translation: CSVVATGIHQNNEQFF.

This chain links TRBV7-9 with TRBJ2-7; D possibly corresponds to TRBD1 (6 bases). The CDR3 spans 13 residues. Germline loops: CDR1 SEHNR, CDR2 FQNEAQ (reference sequence). V lost 6 bases to trimming and J lost 6 bases, with 15 bases between them. The CDR3 region is CASRAQGAGEQYF. The CDR3 DNA reads TGTGCCAGCAGAGCACAGGGAGCTGGCGAGCAGTACTTC. The full variable domain, its missing parts supplied by reference TRBV7-9 and TRBJ2-7, is DTGVSQNPRHKITKRGQNVTFRCDPISEHNRLYWYRQTLGQGPEFLTYFQNEAQLEKSRLLSDRFSAERPKGSFSTLEIQRTEQGDSAMYLCASRAQGAGEQYFGPGTRLTVT.

The chain carries TRBV5-1 and TRBJ2-2, with D possibly being TRBD1 (5 bases). Germline V gene lookup returns CDR1 SGHRS and CDR2 YFSETQ. Between the trimmed V and J ends, which lost 1 base and 6 bases, there was a span of 10 bases. The CDR3 contains 14 residues. This CDR3 is CASSLQGDSGELFF. CDR3 nucleotides: TGCGCCAGCAGCTTGCAGGGCGATTCCGGGGAGCTGTTTTTT.

The chain couples TRBV9 to TRBJ2-3; 12 bases are a match to TRBD2. V was pared by 4 bases and J by 4 bases, with 13 bases of the junction left unmatched. CDR1 is SGDLS and CDR2 is YYNGEE in the germline V gene. CDR3 length: 18 residues. The CDR3, as DNA: TGTGCCAGCAGCTCGAGACGGAGACTAGCGGGGGAGGCAGATACGCAGTATTTT. This sequence encodes CASSSRRRLAGEADTQYF.

J is TRBJ2-5 and V is TRBV6-1; no reliable D call. The CDR3 contains 13 residues. Germline V CDR1 and CDR2: MNHNS, SASEGT. V dropped 7 bases and J dropped 2 bases, with 11 bases sitting between them. CDR3 nucleotides: TGTGCCAGCAAGGTTGGAGTACAAGAGACCCAGTACTTC. It encodes CASKVGVQETQYF.

J is TRBJ2-7 and V is TRBV7-2, with 8 bases aligning to TRBD1. The CDR3 covers 13 residues. V shed 2 bases and J 5 bases; nucleotides not matched to a gene: 2. CDR1 is SGHTA, CDR2 FQGNSA, per germline. The CDR3, as DNA: TGTGCCAGCAGCTTAACAGGGGGAAACGAGCAGTACTTC. Residues: CASSLTGGNEQYF.

For this clone: One end of the junction is discordant with germline, which a read error may explain. The V and J genes are TRBV14 and TRBJ2-5, with D perhaps matching TRBD2 (5 bases). The CDR3 contains 15 residues. Germline CDR1 is SGHDN and CDR2 is FVKESK. CDR3 DNA: TGTGCCAGCAGCCAAAGTCGACATAAGAGGGAGAACCAGTACTTC. It specifies CASSQSRHKRENQYF.

This rearrangement joins TRBV18 to TRBJ1-5, with 7 bases lining up with TRBD1. The CDR3 totals 16 residues. J lost 4 bases, V lost 2 bases, and 8 bases had no gene match. Germline values: CDR1 KGHSH, CDR2 LQKENI. For the CDR3, the DNA is TGTGCCAGCTCACCAGTGGACCCAGGGGGGAATCAGCCCCAGCATTTT. Protein sequence: CASSPVDPGGNQPQHF.

The V gene is TRBV5-1, the J gene TRBJ1-5; 8 bases map to TRBD1. V lost 0 bases, J lost 6 bases, and 5 bases stayed unmatched. The CDR3 has 15 amino acids. Germline V gene data show CDR1 as SGHRS and CDR2 as YFSETQ. CDR3 in DNA: TGCGCCAGCAGCTTGGAAGGACAGGGTTCTCAGCCCCAGCATTTT. Its translation is CASSLEGQGSQPQHF.

V is TRBV30 and J is TRBJ1-5; D is unclear. Germline-derived CDR1 and CDR2 are GTSNPN and SVGIG (reference sequence). V was clipped by 3 bases and J by 9 bases, with 15 bases between them. The CDR3 consists of 13 residues. The CDR3 sequence is CAWSLQRVAPQHF. The CDR3 region has the DNA TGTGCCTGGAGCTTACAGCGGGTCGCGCCCCAGCATTTT.

The V and J genes are TRBV5-1 and TRBJ2-7; no clear D gene. With 4 bases removed from V and 8 bases from J, the gap between germline ends came to 22 bases. The CDR3 spans 15 residues. The germline gives CDR1 SGHRS, CDR2 YFSETQ. CDR3 residues: CASSQTSGYLYQQYF. CDR3 sequence (DNA): TGCGCCAGCAGCCAAACCTCAGGCTACCTCTATCAGCAGTACTTC.

This chain uses TRBV5-5 with TRBJ2-1, with 9 bases aligning to TRBD1. Germline trimming cut 4 bases from V and 8 bases from J; bases unmatched to any gene: 7. Germline CDR1 and CDR2: SGHKS and YYEKEE (reference sequence). The CDR3 has 14 residues. This CDR3 is CASSQGTGWDEQFF. CDR3 nucleotide sequence: TGTGCCAGCAGCCAAGGGACAGGGTGGGATGAGCAGTTCTTC.

The chain employs TRBV27 and TRBJ2-3, with D perhaps matching TRBD1 (6 bases). From germline, CDR1 is MNHEY and CDR2 SMNVEV (reference sequence). Trimming cost V 5 bases and J 1 base, with 13 bases left between them. This CDR3 spans 15 amino acids. CDR3 residues: CASSPWDTRTDTQYF. As DNA, the CDR3 is TGTGCCAGCAGTCCCTGGGACACCCGCACAGATACGCAGTATTTT.

This rearrangement joins TRBV7-2 to TRBJ1-1, with a tentative D call TRBD1 (5 bases). This CDR3 has 14 amino acids. Germline V gene lookup returns CDR1 SGHTA and CDR2 FQGNSA. Trimming removed 5 bases at V and 5 bases at J, with 15 bases between. The CDR3 DNA is TGTGCCAGCAGCCTCACCCAGGGTAAGACTGAAGCTTTCTTT. Residues: CASSLTQGKTEAFF.

The chain uses TRBV10-1 and TRBJ2-3; TRBD2 aligns across 10 bases. J lost 3 bases, V lost 0 bases, and 3 bases had no gene match. Germline assignment: CDR1 WNHNN and CDR2 SYGVQD (reference sequence). The CDR3 totals 16 residues. The CDR3 DNA follows: TGCGCCAGCAGTGAGTCCCTAGCGGGAGAAACAGATACGCAGTATTTT. Residues: CASSESLAGETDTQYF.

V and J are TRBV6-5 and TRBJ2-1; D not resolved. The CDR3 is 13 residues long. V lost 8 bases, J lost 2 bases, and 10 bases lay in between. Germline V gene sequence: CDR1 MNHEY, CDR2 SVGAGI. CDR3 in DNA: TGTGCCAGCCTTCCTGGCCCCTACAATGAGCAGTTCTTC. It yields the protein CASLPGPYNEQFF.

Details on this clone: Its ends do not fully match the called genes, so a read error is possible. The chain is built from TRBV19 and TRBJ1-1; 11 bases agree with TRBD1. The germline V gene has CDR1 LNHDA and CDR2 SQIVND (reference sequence). The CDR3 extends over 15 amino acids. CDR3 sequence: CASSMRDRGNTEDFF. CDR3 bases: TGTGCCAGTAGTATGAGGGACAGGGGGAACACTGAAGATTTCTTT.

This sequence joins TRBV9 and TRBJ2-1; 7 bases line up with TRBD2. The germline CDR1 and CDR2 sequences are SGDLS and YYNGEE. This CDR3 comprises 15 residues. The trim removed 6 bases at V and 4 bases at J, leaving 10 bases unmatched. CDR3 sequence (DNA): TGTGCCAGCAATCTAGGAGCGGGAAGGTACAATGAGCAGTTCTTC. This translates into CASNLGAGRYNEQFF.

This chain uses TRBV4-1 with TRBJ2-7; D might be TRBD2 (6 bases). The CDR3 length is 15 residues. The germline gives CDR1 MGHRA, CDR2 YSYEKL. V lost 4 bases, J lost 3 bases, and 16 bases lay in between. The CDR3 loop is CASSPVGGMIYEQYF. The CDR3 DNA is TGCGCCAGCAGCCCCGTCGGGGGAATGATCTACGAGCAGTACTTC.

The chain employs TRBV30 and TRBJ2-7, with D possibly TRBD2 on 7 matching bases. Germline CDR1 reads GTSNPN; CDR2 reads SVGIG (reference sequence). The CDR3 loop spans 15 amino acids. Trimming took 1 base from V and 1 from J, leaving 14 bases between them. CDR3 coding DNA: TGTGCCTGGAGTGAGGGGGTGGGAGGGTCCTACGAGCAGTACTTC. It codes for CAWSEGVGGSYEQYF.

CDR3 nucleotides: TGCAGTGCTGGTATCTACGGGGGCTACACCTTC. Translated: CSAGIYGGYTF. V and J are TRBV20-1 and TRBJ1-2; no firm D call. The CDR3 is 11 residues long. The germline V and J ends were trimmed by 5 bases and 8 bases, with 12 bases remaining between them. Germline CDR1 is DFQATT and CDR2 is SNEGSKA (reference sequence).

The J gene is TRBJ1-3, the V gene TRBV5-5, with 9 nucleotides matching TRBD1. The CDR3 has 15 residues. V lost 4 bases and J lost 4; bases outside the gene matches: 6. Germline CDR1 reads SGHKS; CDR2 reads YYEKEE (reference sequence). CDR3 region: CASSRGQGGGNTIYF. For the CDR3, the DNA is TGTGCCAGCAGCCGGGGACAGGGCGGGGGAAACACCATATATTTT.

V and J are TRBV11-2 and TRBJ2-7, with 8 bases identical to TRBD2. The germline CDR1 and CDR2 sequences are SGHAT and FQNNGV. V was clipped by 3 bases and J by 2 bases; unmatched bases: 6. This CDR3 has 15 residues. The CDR3 DNA sequence: TGTGCCAGCAGCTTGGGTTCGGGGGGGGCCTACGAGCAGTACTTC. It yields the protein CASSLGSGGAYEQYF.

A remark on this clone: The identical CDR3 is also encoded by other nucleotide sequences in the sample. The V and J genes are TRBV6-5 and TRBJ1-2; TRBD1 agrees at 9 bases. The CDR3 totals 13 residues. The J segment lost 8 bases and the V segment lost 5 bases, leaving 6 bases of the junction unmatched. CDR1 MNHEY and CDR2 SVGAGI come from the germline V gene. The CDR3 spells CASSRRDREGYTF. DNA for the CDR3: TGTGCCAGCAGTCGGAGGGACAGGGAAGGCTACACCTTC.

This chain links TRBV9 with TRBJ2-3; 16 bases are a match to TRBD2. There are 23 residues in the CDR3. The V gene end was trimmed by 3 bases and the J gene end by 3 bases; junction bases not matched to a gene: 22. Looked up from germline, CDR1 is SGDLS and CDR2 is YYNGEE. The CDR3 reads CASSGEGQVGTSGRALMTDTQYF. The CDR3 DNA follows: TGTGCCAGCAGCGGAGAAGGACAGGTGGGGACTAGCGGGAGGGCCCTAATGACAGATACGCAGTATTTT.

The rearrangement joins TRBV9 to TRBJ1-4; 9 positions agree with TRBD1. Germline V gene lookup returns CDR1 SGDLS and CDR2 YYNGEE. Trimming took 4 bases from V and 3 from J; bases not matched to a gene: 10. This CDR3 spans 17 amino acids. CDR3 region: CASSPRIGQGPNEKLFF. The DNA of the CDR3 is TGTGCCAGCAGCCCCCGGATTGGACAGGGGCCTAATGAAAAACTGTTTTTT. The full variable domain, its missing parts supplied by reference TRBV9 and TRBJ1-4, is DSGVTQTPKHLITATGQRVTLRCSPRSGDLSVYWYQQSLDQGLQFLIQYYNGEERAKGNILERFSAQQFPDLHSELNLSSLELGDSALYFCASSPRIGQGPNEKLFFGSGTQLSVL.

The chain combines TRBV6-5 with TRBJ2-5, with no clear D. With the DNA end fitting TRBJ2-7 better, the J assignment may be wrong. Germline values: CDR1 MNHEY, CDR2 SVGAGI. The CDR3 runs to 15 residues. The CDR3: CASSLSRWSSYEQYF. Written as DNA, the CDR3 is TGTGCCAGCAGCCTATCAAGGTGGAGCTCCTACGAGCAGTACTTC.

The chain recombines TRBV6-1 with TRBJ2-2, with a weak D call TRBD2 (5 bases). V was cut by 1 base and J by 6 bases, with 9 bases left in between. Germline CDR1 MNHNS, CDR2 SASEGT. This CDR3 has 14 residues. The CDR3 region is CASSEGGGSGELFF. As DNA, the CDR3 is TGTGCCAGCAGTGAAGGAGGAGGTTCCGGGGAGCTGTTTTTT.

The CDR3 DNA sequence: TGTGCCAGCAGCTTACGGGTAGACCAAGAGACCCAGTACTTC. Translated: CASSLRVDQETQYF. The V call is TRBV7-6, the J call TRBJ2-5; D remains unclear. The CDR3 length is 14 residues. Germline V gene lookup returns CDR1 SGHVS and CDR2 FNYEAQ. Between the trimmed V and J ends, which lost 2 bases and 0 bases, there was a span of 7 bases.

As to this clone: At one end the junction does not follow the germline gene, possibly because of a read error. V and J are TRBV30 and TRBJ1-6; 8 positions agree with TRBD1. CDR3 size: 15 residues. CDR1 and CDR2 from the germline V gene are GTSNPN and SVGIG (reference sequence). The CDR3 nucleotides are TGTGCCGGGAGTACAGGACAGGGTTATAATTCACCCCTCCACTTT. Protein: CAGSTGQGYNSPLHF.